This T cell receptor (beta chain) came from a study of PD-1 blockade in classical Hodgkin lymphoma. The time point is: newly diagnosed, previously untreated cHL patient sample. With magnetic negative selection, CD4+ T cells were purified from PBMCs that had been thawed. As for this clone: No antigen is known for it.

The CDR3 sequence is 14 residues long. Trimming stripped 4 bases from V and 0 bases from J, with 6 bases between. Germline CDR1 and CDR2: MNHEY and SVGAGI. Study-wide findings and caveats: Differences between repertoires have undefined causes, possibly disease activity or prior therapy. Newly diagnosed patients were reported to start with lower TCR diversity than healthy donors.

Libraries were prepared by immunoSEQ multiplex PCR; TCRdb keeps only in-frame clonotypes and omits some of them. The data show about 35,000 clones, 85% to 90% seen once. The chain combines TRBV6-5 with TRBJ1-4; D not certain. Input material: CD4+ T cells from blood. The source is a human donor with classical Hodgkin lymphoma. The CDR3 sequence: CASSWSATNEKLFF. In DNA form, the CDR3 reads TGTGCCAGCAGTTGGTCGGCAACTAATGAAAAACTGTTTTTT.